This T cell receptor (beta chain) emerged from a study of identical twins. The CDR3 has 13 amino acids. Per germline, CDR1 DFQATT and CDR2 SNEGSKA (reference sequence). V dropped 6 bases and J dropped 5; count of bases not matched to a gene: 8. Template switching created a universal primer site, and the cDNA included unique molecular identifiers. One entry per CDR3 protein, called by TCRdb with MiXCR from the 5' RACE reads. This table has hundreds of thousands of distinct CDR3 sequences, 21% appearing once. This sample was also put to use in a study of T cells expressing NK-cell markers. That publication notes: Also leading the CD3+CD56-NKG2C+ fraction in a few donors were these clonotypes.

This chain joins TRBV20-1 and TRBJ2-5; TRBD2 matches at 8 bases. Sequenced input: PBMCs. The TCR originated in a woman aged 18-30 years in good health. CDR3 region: CSAYGRGGETQYF. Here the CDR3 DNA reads TGCAGTGCCTACGGACGGGGGGGGGAGACCCAGTACTTC.